The 22 T cell receptor beta chains below were found in one sample sequenced in a study of blood T cells in healthy people across ages (dated by TCRdb to about 2015). Library creation used 5' RACE. The sequencer was an Illumina HiSeq 2500. A second PCR of roughly 7 to 11 cycles was run with a J-beta primer mix and a sample-barcoded 5' primer. Through fastp at Q25 and MiXCR, TCRdb rebuilt clones from the public reads, retaining in-frame beta chains. Every CDR3 protein is listed once, alongside the most common genes and DNA of its rows. Counted in this sample were approximately 600,000 distinct CDR3 sequences; 58% of them appeared once. 30% to 45% of the sample comes from the top ten. The sequenced material came from blood. These receptors all come from a man between 60 and 70 years old in good health.

The chain employs TRBV7-2 and TRBJ1-1, with D perhaps matching TRBD1 (5 bases). The CDR3 length is 16 residues. The V and J ends lost 5 bases and 4 bases respectively, with 20 bases between them. Germline loops: CDR1 SGHTA, CDR2 FQGNSA. The CDR3 nucleotides are TGTGCCAGCAGCCCTCCTGACAGTTTACCGAGCACTGAAGCTTTCTTT. It is translated as CASSPPDSLPSTEAFF.

This clonotype showed up just once. The rearrangement uses TRBV20-1 and TRBJ2-7; 9 nucleotides agree with TRBD2. J gave up 4 bases and V 2 bases, and 9 bases lay outside the gene matches. The CDR3 is 15 residues long. CDR1 and CDR2 (germline): DFQATT, SNEGSKA (reference sequence). The CDR3 DNA is TGCAGTGCTAGACCAACCGGGACTAGCATGTACGAGCAGTACTTC. It is translated as CSARPTGTSMYEQYF.

V and J are TRBV19 and TRBJ1-2, with D hard to call. The germline CDR1 and CDR2 sequences are LNHDA and SQIVND (reference sequence). The CDR3 is made up of 14 amino acids. Between the trimmed V and J ends, which lost 7 bases and 7 bases, there was a span of 19 bases. The CDR3 bases are TGTGCCAGTATCGCGGACGGGAGGTTACTTGGCTACACCTTC. Protein product: CASIADGRLLGYTF.

The chain joins TRBV9 to TRBJ2-1; D could derive from TRBD1 or TRBD2 (6 bases each). Trimming removed 4 bases from V and 7 bases from J, with 15 bases in between. Germline-derived CDR1 and CDR2 are SGDLS and YYNGEE. This CDR3 region has 14 residues. The CDR3 DNA sequence: TGTGCCAGCAGCACGCGGGACAATTTAAATGAGCAGTTCTTC. This gives the protein CASSTRDNLNEQFF.

This clonotype was seen only a few times. The V gene is TRBV20-1, the J gene TRBJ2-5, with 7 nucleotides matching TRBD1. This CDR3 contains 14 residues. Germline V gives CDR1 DFQATT, CDR2 SNEGSKA (reference sequence). Trimming took 1 base from V and 5 from J; bases not matched to a gene: 7. CDR3: CSARVEGAGETQYF. CDR3 in DNA: TGCAGTGCTAGAGTCGAGGGGGCAGGGGAGACCCAGTACTTC.

The CDR3 here is CASSQGPGQGSYNEQFF. In DNA form, the CDR3 reads TGCGCCAGCAGCCAAGGGCCGGGACAGGGCTCCTACAATGAGCAGTTCTTC. The genes are TRBV4-1 and TRBJ2-1, with 9 bases aligning to TRBD1. J was trimmed by 0 bases and V by 1 base; bases with no gene match: 4. The CDR3 loop spans 17 amino acids. Germline V lookup: CDR1 MGHRA, CDR2 YSYEKL.

V and J are TRBV29-1 and TRBJ1-2; 7 nucleotides match TRBD1. Germline V lookup: CDR1 SQVTM, CDR2 ANQGSEA. This CDR3 region has 13 residues. With V trimmed by 6 bases and J by 3 bases, 7 bases remained unmatched. The DNA of the CDR3 is TGCAGCGTGAGTTCCGGGACAGACTATGGCTACACCTTC. Translation: CSVSSGTDYGYTF.

V is TRBV7-2 and J is TRBJ2-3; 13 nucleotides agree with TRBD2. After removal of 5 bases from V and 5 bases from J, the junction contained 10 bases not matched to a gene. Germline V gene sequence: CDR1 SGHTA, CDR2 FQGNSA. The CDR3 runs 17 residues. CDR3 amino acids: CASSVLTSGGGGDTQYF. CDR3 DNA sequence: TGTGCCAGCAGCGTTTTAACTAGCGGGGGGGGAGGAGATACGCAGTATTTT.

V is TRBV20-1 and J is TRBJ1-5; D remains ambiguous. The CDR3 contains 13 residues. V was clipped by 5 bases and J by 7 bases, with 15 bases between them. Germline V gives CDR1 DFQATT, CDR2 SNEGSKA (reference sequence). CDR3 region: CSAPTTVSQPQHF. The DNA for the CDR3 is TGCAGTGCTCCTACTACGGTCAGCCAGCCCCAGCATTTT.

The CDR3, as DNA: TGTGCCGACAGCCCTCGAACGGGGGCTGGGGCCAACGTCCTGACTTTC. This translates into CADSPRTGAGANVLTF. The V gene is TRBV7-2, the J gene TRBJ2-6, with TRBD2 as a possible D gene (6 bases). The CDR3 spans 16 residues. V lost 11 bases to trimming and J lost 2 bases, with 19 bases between them. Germline loops: CDR1 SGHTA, CDR2 FQGNSA.

This clonotype showed up just once. This rearrangement joins TRBV5-1 to TRBJ2-1; D gene ambiguous. Deletions cut 0 bases from V and 2 bases from J, with 6 bases between. The CDR3 loop spans 14 amino acids. Looked up from germline, CDR1 is SGHRS and CDR2 is YFSETQ. CDR3 DNA: TGCGCCAGCAGCTTGGATTCAACCTACAATGAGCAGTTCTTC. This encodes CASSLDSTYNEQFF.

The rearrangement joins TRBV12-3 or TRBV12-4 to TRBJ2-3; no firm D call. This CDR3 is 16 amino acids long. The germline V and J ends were trimmed by 4 bases and 2 bases, with 16 bases remaining between them. Here the CDR3 DNA reads TGTGCCAGCAGTTCCCGGGCCCGCAGACTCACAGATACGCAGTATTTT. It translates to CASSSRARRLTDTQYF.

This clonotype was seen a handful of times. As DNA, the CDR3 is TGTGCCAGCAGTGTCTTCGCGAGTAGGAGTGATGGCTACACCTTC. Translation gives CASSVFASRSDGYTF. The rearrangement uses TRBV14 and TRBJ1-2; D call uncertain. V was trimmed by 6 bases and J by 6 bases, leaving 20 bases between them. CDR1 and CDR2 (germline): SGHDN, FVKESK. CDR3 length: 15 amino acids.

V gene TRBV3-1 combines with J gene TRBJ2-5, with unresolved D. The V gene's germline CDR1 is LGHDT and CDR2 YNNKEL (reference sequence). The CDR3 has 12 residues. V was pared by 4 bases and J by 5 bases, with 8 bases between. The CDR3 region is CASSLQVETQYF. The CDR3 DNA reads TGTGCCAGCAGCCTCCAGGTGGAGACCCAGTACTTC.

V is TRBV5-6 and J is TRBJ2-3, with D perhaps matching TRBD1 or TRBD2 (5 bases each). The CDR3 loop spans 17 amino acids. Germline CDR1 is SGHDT and CDR2 is YYEEEE. Trimming left V 4 bases short and J 4 bases short, with 22 bases between. Written as DNA, the CDR3 is TGTGCCAGCAGCATCTACCCGGGACCCCCAAACGCAGATACGCAGTATTTT. It is translated as CASSIYPGPPNADTQYF.

The chain has TRBV5-1 and TRBJ2-5; D remains unclear. The V and J ends lost 0 bases and 0 bases respectively, with 12 bases between them. The germline V gene has CDR1 SGHRS and CDR2 YFSETQ. The CDR3 is made up of 16 amino acids. The CDR3 loop reads CASSLAGPPYQETQYF. In DNA, the CDR3 is TGCGCCAGCAGCTTGGCCGGCCCACCGTACCAAGAGACCCAGTACTTC.

The count of this clonotype is one. The rearrangement uses TRBV29-1 and TRBJ2-3; 7 nucleotides agree with TRBD2. There are 14 residues in the CDR3. V gave up 7 bases and J gave up 2 bases; unmatched junction bases: 9. Germline V lookup: CDR1 SQVTM, CDR2 ANQGSEA. CDR3 loop: CSGTLAVVTDTQYF. The CDR3 region has the DNA TGCAGCGGTACCCTAGCGGTAGTCACAGATACGCAGTATTTT.

CDR3 sequence: CASSFSATSGADNEQFF. CDR3 sequence (DNA): TGTGCCAGCAGCTTCTCCGCCACTAGCGGGGCCGACAATGAGCAGTTCTTC. The V and J genes are TRBV7-2 and TRBJ2-1; 10 bases align to TRBD2. Germline assignment: CDR1 SGHTA and CDR2 FQGNSA. After removal of 3 bases from V and 5 bases from J, the junction contained 10 bases not matched to a gene. CDR3 length: 17 residues.

A note on this clonotype: This sequence may be a read error, since a much larger clone differs from it by one base. The chain carries TRBV7-2 and TRBJ2-1, with a possible D match to TRBD2 (6 bases). Trimming stripped 2 bases from V and 5 bases from J, with 13 bases between. The CDR3 has 15 amino acids. Germline lookup yields CDR1 SGHTA and CDR2 FQGNSA. CDR3 DNA sequence: TGTGCCAGCAGCTTATCGCGGGACCCTCACAATGAGCAGTTCTTC. Its translation is CASSLSRDPHNEQFF. Drawing the rest from reference TRBV7-2 and TRBJ2-1, the complete variable domain is GAGVSQSPSNKVTEKGKDVELRCDPISGHTALYWYRQSLGQGLEFLIYFQGNSAPDKSGLPSDRFSAERTGGSVSTLTIQRTQQEDSAVYLCASSLSRDPHNEQFFGPGTRLTVL.

This clonotype came up a few times. V gene TRBV29-1 combines with J gene TRBJ1-1; 11 bases agree with TRBD1. The CDR3 spans 15 residues. Germline CDR1 is SQVTM and CDR2 is ANQGSEA. After removal of 6 bases from V and 3 bases from J, the junction contained 9 bases not matched to a gene. CDR3 protein: CSVAGTGGVYTEAFF. In DNA, the CDR3 is TGCAGCGTCGCCGGGACAGGGGGTGTGTACACTGAAGCTTTCTTT.

The gene calls are TRBV29-1 and TRBJ2-7, with no clear D. Trimming stripped 4 bases from V and 5 bases from J, with 15 bases between. The CDR3 totals 13 residues. Germline V gene data show CDR1 as SQVTM and CDR2 as ANQGSEA. CDR3 sequence: CSVGRVRRDEQYF. CDR3 sequence (DNA): TGCAGCGTTGGAAGGGTCCGAAGAGACGAGCAGTACTTC.

This chain joins TRBV20-1 and TRBJ2-7, with a tentative D call TRBD1 (6 bases). The CDR3 consists of 15 residues. V dropped 1 base and J dropped 0 bases, with 13 bases sitting between them. CDR1 and CDR2 from the germline V gene are DFQATT and SNEGSKA (reference sequence). The CDR3 nucleotides are TGCAGTGCTAGAGCCCCGGACAGTAGCTCCTACGAGCAGTACTTC. It codes for CSARAPDSSSYEQYF.